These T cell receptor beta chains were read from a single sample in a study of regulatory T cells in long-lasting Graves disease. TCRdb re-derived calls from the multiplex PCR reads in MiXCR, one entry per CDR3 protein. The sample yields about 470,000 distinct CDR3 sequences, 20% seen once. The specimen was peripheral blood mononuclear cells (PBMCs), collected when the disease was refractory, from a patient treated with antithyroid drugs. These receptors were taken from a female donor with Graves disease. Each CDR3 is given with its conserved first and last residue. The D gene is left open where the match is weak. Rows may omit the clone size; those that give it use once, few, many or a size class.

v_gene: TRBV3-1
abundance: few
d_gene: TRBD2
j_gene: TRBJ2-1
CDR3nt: TGTGCCAGCAGCCCAGCGGGAGGGGGGCCCCTCCCCCAGTTCTTC
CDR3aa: CASSPAGGGPLPQFF

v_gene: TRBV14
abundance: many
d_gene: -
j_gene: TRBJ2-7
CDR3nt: TGTGCCAGCAGCTTCCGAGGGGCCTACGAGCAGTACTTC
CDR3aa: CASSFRGAYEQYF

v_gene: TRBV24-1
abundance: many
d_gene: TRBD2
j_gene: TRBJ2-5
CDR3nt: TGTGCCACCAGTGATTTTGGCGGACTAGCGAACCAAGAGACCCAGTACTTC
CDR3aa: CATSDFGGLANQETQYF

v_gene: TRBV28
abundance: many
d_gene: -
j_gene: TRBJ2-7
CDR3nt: TGTGCCAGCAGTTCTATCTCGCTAGCTGACTCCTACGAGCAGTACTTC
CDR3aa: CASSSISLADSYEQYF

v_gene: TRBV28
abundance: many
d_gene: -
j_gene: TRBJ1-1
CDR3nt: TGTGCCAGCAGTCCCCAAACAGGGAAGCTAGACACTGAAGCTTTCTTT
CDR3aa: CASSPQTGKLDTEAFF

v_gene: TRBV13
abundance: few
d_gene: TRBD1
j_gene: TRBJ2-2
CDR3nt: TGTGCCAGCAGCTTAAGGGGGCGTGGCGGGGAGCTGTTTTTT
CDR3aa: CASSLRGRGGELFF

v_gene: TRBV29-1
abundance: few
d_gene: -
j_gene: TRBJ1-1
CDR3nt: TGCAGCGTTGCAGGGACCCCAGGAAGCACTGAAGCTTTCTTT
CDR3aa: CSVAGTPGSTEAFF

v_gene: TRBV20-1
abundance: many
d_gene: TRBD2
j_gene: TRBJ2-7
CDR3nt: TGCAGTGCTAGGACTAGCGGGAGGTACGAGCAGTACTTC
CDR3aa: CSARTSGRYEQYF

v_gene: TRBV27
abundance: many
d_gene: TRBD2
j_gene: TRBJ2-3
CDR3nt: TGTGCCAGCAGTTTTGGGACTACCAACACAGATACGCAGTATTTT
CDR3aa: CASSFGTTNTDTQYF

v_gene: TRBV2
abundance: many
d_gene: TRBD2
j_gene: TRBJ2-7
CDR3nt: TGTGCCAGCATTCAAGGACTAGCGGCTACCTACGAGCAGTACTTC
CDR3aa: CASIQGLAATYEQYF

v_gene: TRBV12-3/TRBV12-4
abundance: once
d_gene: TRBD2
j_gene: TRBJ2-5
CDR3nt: TGTGCCAGCAGTCCCGGACTAGCGGGTAATCACAAGTACTTC
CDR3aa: CASSPGLAGNHKYF

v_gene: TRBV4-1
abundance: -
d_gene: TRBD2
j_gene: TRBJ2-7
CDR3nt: TGCGCCAGCAGCCGACCTAGCGGGGTTTACTACGAGCAGTACTTC
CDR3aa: CASSRPSGVYYEQYF

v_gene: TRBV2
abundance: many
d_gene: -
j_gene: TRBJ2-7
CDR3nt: TGTGCCAGCTTACAGGGCGCTAGCTCCTACGAGCAGTACTTC
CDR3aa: CASLQGASSYEQYF

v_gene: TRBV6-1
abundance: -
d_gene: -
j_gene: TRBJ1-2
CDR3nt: TGTGCCAGCAGAGCCCCCCCCTCCAAAGGCTACACCTTC
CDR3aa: CASRAPPSKGYTF

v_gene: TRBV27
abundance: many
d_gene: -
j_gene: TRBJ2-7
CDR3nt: TGTGCCAGCAATCAGGGCAGACGGCAGTACTTC
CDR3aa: CASNQGRRQYF

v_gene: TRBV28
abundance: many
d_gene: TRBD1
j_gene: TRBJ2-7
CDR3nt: TGTGCCAGCAGTCTCCCGGGACAGGGAACCTACGAGCAGTACTTC
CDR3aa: CASSLPGQGTYEQYF

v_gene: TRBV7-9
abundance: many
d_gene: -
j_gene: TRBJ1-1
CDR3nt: TGTGCCAGCACCCGGGCCAACGAATACACTGAAGCTTTCTTT
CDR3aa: CASTRANEYTEAFF

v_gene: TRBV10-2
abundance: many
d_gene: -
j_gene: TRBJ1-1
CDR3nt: TGCGCCAGCAGTGACGAGTTAAGAAAACCTGAAGCTTTCTTT
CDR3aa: CASSDELRKPEAFF

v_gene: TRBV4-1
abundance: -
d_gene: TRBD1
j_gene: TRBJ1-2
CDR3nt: TGCGCCAGCAGCCATTCGACAGGGAACTATGGCTACACCTTC
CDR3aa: CASSHSTGNYGYTF

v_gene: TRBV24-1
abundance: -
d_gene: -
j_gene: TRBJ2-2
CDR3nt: TGTGCCACCAGTGTTCGGGGACAACAAGGGGAGCTGTTTTTT
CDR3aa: CATSVRGQQGELFF

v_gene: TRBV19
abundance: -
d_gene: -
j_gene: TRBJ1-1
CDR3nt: TGTGCCAGTAGCCTCACTCCGGGCACTGAAGCTTTCTTT
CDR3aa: CASSLTPGTEAFF

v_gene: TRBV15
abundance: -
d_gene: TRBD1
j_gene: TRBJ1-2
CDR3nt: TGTGCCACCAGCATAGACAGGGGGCAGGGCGGCTACACCTTC
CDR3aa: CATSIDRGQGGYTF

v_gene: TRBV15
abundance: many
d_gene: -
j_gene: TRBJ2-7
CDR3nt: TGTGCCACCAGCAGAGACCAGGGCCCATCGTACGAGCAGTACTTC
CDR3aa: CATSRDQGPSYEQYF

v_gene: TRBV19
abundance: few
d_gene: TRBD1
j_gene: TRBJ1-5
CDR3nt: TGTGCCAGTAGTATTTTTTCAGGGGGACAGGGTCTGTTTCAGCCCCAGCATTTT
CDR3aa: CASSIFSGGQGLFQPQHF

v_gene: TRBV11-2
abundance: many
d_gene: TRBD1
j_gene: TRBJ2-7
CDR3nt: TGTGCCAGCAGCTTATTGACAGGGGGCCTTTACGAGCAGTACTTC
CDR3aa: CASSLLTGGLYEQYF

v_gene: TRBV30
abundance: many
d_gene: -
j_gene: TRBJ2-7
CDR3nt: TGTGCCTGGAGTACAGGGACCACCTACGAGCAGTACTTC
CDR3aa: CAWSTGTTYEQYF

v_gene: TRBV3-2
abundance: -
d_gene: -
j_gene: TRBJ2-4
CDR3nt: TGTGCCAGCAGCCGATACAGGGGGCAAATAGCCAAAAACATTCAGTACTTC
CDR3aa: CASSRYRGQIAKNIQYF

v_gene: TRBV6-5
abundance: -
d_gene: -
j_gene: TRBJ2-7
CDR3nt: TGTGCCAGCAGTTGGGACCTGGACGCCAGCTCCTACGAGCAGTACTTC
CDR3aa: CASSWDLDASSYEQYF

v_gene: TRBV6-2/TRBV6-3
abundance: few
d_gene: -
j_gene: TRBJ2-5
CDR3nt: TGTGCCAGCAGTTACTCGGAATGGGATGGAGGAGAGACCCAGTACTTC
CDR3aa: CASSYSEWDGGETQYF

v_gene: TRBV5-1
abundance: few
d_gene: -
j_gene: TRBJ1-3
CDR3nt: TGCGCCAGCAGCTTGGCCGGGGGCGGAAGAAACACCATATATTTT
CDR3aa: CASSLAGGGRNTIYF

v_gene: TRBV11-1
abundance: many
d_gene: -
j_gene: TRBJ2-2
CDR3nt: TGTGCCAGCAGCTTATTTACGGGGCTAACCGGGGAGCTGTTTTTT
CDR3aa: CASSLFTGLTGELFF

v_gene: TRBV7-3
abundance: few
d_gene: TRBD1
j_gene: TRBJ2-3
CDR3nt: TGTGCCAGCAGTTCCACAGGGGTAGGCACAGATACGCAGTATTTT
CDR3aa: CASSSTGVGTDTQYF

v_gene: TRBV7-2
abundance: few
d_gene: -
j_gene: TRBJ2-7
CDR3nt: TGTGCCAGCAGCTTAGGGGTAAACAGGCCGAGCTCCTACGAGCAGTACTTC
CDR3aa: CASSLGVNRPSSYEQYF

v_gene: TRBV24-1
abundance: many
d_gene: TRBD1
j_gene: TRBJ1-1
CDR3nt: TGTGCCACCAGTACAGGGGCTGAAGCTTTCTTT
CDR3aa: CATSTGAEAFF

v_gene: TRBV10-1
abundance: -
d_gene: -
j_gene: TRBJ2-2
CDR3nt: TGCGCCAGCAATATGAACACCGGGGAGCTGTTTTTT
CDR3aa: CASNMNTGELFF

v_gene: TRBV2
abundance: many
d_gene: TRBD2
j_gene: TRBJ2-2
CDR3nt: TGTGCCAGCAGGGGACTAGCGGGAGCATCCGGGGAGCTGTTTTTT
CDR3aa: CASRGLAGASGELFF

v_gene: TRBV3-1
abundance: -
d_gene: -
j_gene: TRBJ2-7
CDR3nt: TGTGCCAGCAGCCCTAAAGACAAATACGAGCAGTACTTC
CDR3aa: CASSPKDKYEQYF

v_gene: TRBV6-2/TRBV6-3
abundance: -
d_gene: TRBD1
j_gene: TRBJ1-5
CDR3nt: TGTGCCAGCAGGACAGGGACAGGGGTACATTTT
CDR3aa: CASRTGTGVHF

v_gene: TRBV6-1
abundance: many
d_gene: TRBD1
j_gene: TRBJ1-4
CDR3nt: TGTGCCAGCAGTCCCGCGACAGGGGGCGCAGGGACTAATGAAAAACTGTTTTTT
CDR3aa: CASSPATGGAGTNEKLFF

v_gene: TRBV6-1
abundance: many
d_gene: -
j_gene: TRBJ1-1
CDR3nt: TGTGCCAGCAGATTGCCCGGGACACGGAACACTGAAGCTTTCTTT
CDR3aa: CASRLPGTRNTEAFF

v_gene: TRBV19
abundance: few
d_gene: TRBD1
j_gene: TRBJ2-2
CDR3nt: TGTGCCAGTACCCCAGGGACAGGGGGCGTCGTCACCGGGGAGCTGTTTTTT
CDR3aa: CASTPGTGGVVTGELFF